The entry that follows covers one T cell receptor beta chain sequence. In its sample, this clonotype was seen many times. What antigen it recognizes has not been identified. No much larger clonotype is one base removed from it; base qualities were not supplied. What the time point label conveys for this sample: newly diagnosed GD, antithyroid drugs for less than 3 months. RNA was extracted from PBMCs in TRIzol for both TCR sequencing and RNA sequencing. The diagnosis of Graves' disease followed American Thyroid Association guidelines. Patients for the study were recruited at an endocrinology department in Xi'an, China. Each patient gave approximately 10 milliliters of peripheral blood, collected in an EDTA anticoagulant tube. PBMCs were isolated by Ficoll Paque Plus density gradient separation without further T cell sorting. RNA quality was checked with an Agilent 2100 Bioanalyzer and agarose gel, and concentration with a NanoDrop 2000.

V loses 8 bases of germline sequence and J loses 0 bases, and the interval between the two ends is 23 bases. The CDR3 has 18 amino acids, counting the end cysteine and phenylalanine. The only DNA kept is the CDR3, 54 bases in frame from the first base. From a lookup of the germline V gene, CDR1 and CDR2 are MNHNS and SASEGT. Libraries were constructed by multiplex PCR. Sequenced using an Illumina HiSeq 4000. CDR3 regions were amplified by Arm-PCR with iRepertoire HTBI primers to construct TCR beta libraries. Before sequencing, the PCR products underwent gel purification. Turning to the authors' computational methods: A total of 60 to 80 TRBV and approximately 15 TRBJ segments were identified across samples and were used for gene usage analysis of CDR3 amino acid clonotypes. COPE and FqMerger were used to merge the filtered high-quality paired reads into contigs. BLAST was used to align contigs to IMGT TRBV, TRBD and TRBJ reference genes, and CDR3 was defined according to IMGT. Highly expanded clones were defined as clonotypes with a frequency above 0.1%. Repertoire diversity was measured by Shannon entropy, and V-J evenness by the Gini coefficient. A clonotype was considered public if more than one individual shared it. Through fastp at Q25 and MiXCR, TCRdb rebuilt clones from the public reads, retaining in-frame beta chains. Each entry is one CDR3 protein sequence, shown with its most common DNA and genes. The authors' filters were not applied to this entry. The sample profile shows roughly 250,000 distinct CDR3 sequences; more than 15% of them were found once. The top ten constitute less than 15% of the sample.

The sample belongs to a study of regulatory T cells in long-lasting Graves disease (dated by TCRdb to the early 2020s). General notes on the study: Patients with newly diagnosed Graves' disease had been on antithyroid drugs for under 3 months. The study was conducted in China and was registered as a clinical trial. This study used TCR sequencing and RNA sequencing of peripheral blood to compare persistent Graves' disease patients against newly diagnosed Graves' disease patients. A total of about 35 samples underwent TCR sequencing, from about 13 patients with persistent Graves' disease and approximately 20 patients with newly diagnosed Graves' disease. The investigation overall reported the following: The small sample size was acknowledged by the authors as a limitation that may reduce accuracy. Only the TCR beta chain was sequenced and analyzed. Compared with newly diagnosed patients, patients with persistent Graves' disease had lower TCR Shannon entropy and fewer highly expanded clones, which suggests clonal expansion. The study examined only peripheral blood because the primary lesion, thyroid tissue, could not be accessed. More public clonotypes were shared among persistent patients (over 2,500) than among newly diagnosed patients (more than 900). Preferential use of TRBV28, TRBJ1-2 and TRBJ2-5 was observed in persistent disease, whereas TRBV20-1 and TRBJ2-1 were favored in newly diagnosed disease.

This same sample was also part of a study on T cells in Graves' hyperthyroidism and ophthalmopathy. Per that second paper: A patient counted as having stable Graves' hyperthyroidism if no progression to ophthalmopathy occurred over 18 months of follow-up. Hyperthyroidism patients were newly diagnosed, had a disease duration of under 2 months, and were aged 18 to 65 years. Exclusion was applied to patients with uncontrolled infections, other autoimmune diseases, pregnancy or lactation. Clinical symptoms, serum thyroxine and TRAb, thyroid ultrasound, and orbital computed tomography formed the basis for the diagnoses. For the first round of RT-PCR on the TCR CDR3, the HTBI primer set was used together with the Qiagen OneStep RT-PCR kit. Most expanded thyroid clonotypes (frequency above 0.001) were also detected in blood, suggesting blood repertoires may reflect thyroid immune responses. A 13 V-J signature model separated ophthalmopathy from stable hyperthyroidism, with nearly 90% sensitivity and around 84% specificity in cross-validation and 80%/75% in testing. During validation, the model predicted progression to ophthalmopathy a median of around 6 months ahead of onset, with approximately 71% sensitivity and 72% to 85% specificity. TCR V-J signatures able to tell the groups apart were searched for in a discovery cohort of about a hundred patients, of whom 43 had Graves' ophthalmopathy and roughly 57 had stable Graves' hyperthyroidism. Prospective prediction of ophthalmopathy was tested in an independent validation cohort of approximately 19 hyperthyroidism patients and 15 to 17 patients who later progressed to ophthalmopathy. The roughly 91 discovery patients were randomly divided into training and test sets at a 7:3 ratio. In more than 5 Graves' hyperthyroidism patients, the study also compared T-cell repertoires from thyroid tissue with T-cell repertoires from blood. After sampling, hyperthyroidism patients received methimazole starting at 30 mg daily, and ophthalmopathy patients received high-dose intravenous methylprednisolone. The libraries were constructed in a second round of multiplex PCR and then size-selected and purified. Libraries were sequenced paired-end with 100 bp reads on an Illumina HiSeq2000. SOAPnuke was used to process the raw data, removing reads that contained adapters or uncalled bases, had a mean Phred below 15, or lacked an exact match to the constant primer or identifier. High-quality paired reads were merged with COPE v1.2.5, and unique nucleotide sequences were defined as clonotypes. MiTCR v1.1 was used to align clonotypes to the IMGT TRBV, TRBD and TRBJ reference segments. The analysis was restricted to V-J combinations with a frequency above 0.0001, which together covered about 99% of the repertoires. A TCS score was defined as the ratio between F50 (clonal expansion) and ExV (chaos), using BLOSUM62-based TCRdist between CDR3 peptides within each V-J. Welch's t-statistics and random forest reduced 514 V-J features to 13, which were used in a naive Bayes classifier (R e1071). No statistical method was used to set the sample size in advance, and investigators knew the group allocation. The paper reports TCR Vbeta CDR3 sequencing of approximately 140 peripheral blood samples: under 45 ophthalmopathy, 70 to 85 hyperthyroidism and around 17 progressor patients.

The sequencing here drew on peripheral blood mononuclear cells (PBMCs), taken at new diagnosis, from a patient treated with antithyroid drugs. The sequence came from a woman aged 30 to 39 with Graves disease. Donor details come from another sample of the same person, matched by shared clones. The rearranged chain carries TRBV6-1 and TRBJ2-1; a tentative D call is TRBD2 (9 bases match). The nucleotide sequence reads TGTGCCAGCCGGGGACAGGTGGCGGGGGGGTACTCCTACAATGAGCAGTTCTTC. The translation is CASRGQVAGGYSYNEQFF.